These 28 T cell receptor beta chains were sequenced from one sample in a study of T cell responses to AZD1222 COVID-19 vaccine. Sequencing used immunoSEQ multiplex PCR; TCRdb keeps in-frame clones, though not all of them. The sample lists 130,000 or so clones, 85% to 95% seen once, with around 6.6% in the top ten. The sample was peripheral blood, taken on day 0 of AZD1222 vaccination. The receptor set was obtained from an adult in good health.

The chain couples TRBV6-5 to TRBJ2-7; D may correspond to TRBD1 or TRBD2 (5 bases each). CDR1 and CDR2 from the germline V gene are MNHEY and SVGAGI. V was pared by 2 bases and J by 5 bases, with 19 bases between. The CDR3 has 16 residues. DNA for the CDR3: TGTGCCAGCAGTTACACCCCCCTTGGGGGAGTAAACGAGCAGTACTTC. It is translated as CASSYTPLGGVNEQYF.

The chain employs TRBV6-5 and TRBJ1-6; D is possibly TRBD1 (6 bases). Germline V gene lookup returns CDR1 MNHEY and CDR2 SVGAGI. The CDR3 is made up of 15 amino acids. V lost 2 bases and J lost 8, with 13 bases in between. The CDR3 DNA follows: TGTGCCAGCAGTTACACAACAGGGACGGATTCACCCCTCCACTTT. It encodes CASSYTTGTDSPLHF.

On this clone itself: This CDR3 is missing its conserved last phenylalanine or tryptophan, likely due to a read error. The DNA is omitted, as the CDR3 cannot be located on it reliably, and the CDR3 follows TCRdb's listing. The chain carries TRBV12-3 or TRBV12-4 and TRBJ1-3. A total of 11 residues make up the CDR3, ends included. The CDR3 sequence: CASSHPPSRGS.

The chain uses TRBV29-1 and TRBJ1-5, with 8 bases aligning to TRBD1. The CDR3 covers 14 residues. CDR1 is SQVTM and CDR2 is ANQGSEA in the germline V gene. With 7 bases clipped from V and 2 bases from J, the junction kept 7 bases outside the gene matches. CDR3 nucleotides: TGCAGCGCGACGACAGGGGTTGGCAATCAGCCCCAGCATTTT. As protein: CSATTGVGNQPQHF.

The chain is built from TRBV28 and TRBJ2-7; 7 bases line up with TRBD1. V was pared by 4 bases and J by 3 bases, with 6 bases of the junction left unmatched. This CDR3 has 14 residues. Germline loops: CDR1 MDHEN, CDR2 SYDVKM. CDR3 nucleotides: TGTGCCAGCAGTTCTCCGACAGGGCTCTACGAGCAGTACTTC. Residues: CASSSPTGLYEQYF.

The chain combines TRBV6-5 with TRBJ1-2, with 8 bases aligning to TRBD1. J lost 6 bases, V lost 8 bases, and 11 bases had no gene match. The germline V gene encodes CDR1 MNHEY and CDR2 SVGAGI. The CDR3 sequence is 14 residues long. CDR3 nucleotides: TGTGCCAGCTGGGGCCTCCGGACAGGGAATGGCTACACCTTC. Translating gives CASWGLRTGNGYTF.

In its sample, this clone was seen once. The genes are TRBV30 and TRBJ2-3; D gene ambiguous. Germline values: CDR1 GTSNPN, CDR2 SVGIG (reference sequence). Deletions cut 4 bases from V and 0 bases from J, with 8 bases between. The CDR3 covers 13 residues. CDR3 amino acids: CAWTIGSTDTQYF. CDR3 nucleotides: TGTGCCTGGACAATAGGGAGCACAGATACGCAGTATTTT.

The rearrangement uses TRBV6-2 or TRBV6-3 and TRBJ2-3; a weak D match, TRBD2 (7 bases). Germline CDR1 MNHEY, CDR2 SVGEGT. The CDR3 consists of 18 residues. V was shortened by 5 bases and J by 6 bases, with 27 bases between the two germline ends. For the CDR3, the DNA is TGTGCCAGCAGTCTACAAAGGGGGAGGCCCCAGCGGGGTGATACGCAGTATTTT. This encodes CASSLQRGRPQRGDTQYF.

The J gene is TRBJ1-2, the V gene TRBV18; the match to TRBD1 covers 7 bases. Germline CDR1 reads KGHSH; CDR2 reads LQKENI. The CDR3 is 15 amino acids. With V trimmed by 3 bases and J by 2 bases, 6 bases remained unmatched. The CDR3 DNA reads TGTGCCAGCTCACCTCAGAGGGACAGCAACTATGGCTACACCTTC. Protein product: CASSPQRDSNYGYTF.

This rearrangement joins TRBV6-6 to TRBJ1-3; D gene unclear. Germline loops: CDR1 MNHNY, CDR2 SVGAGI (reference sequence). The CDR3 length is 14 residues. The V gene lost 2 bases and the J gene lost 3 bases, with 8 bases spanning the gap. The CDR3 DNA is TGTGCCAGCAGTTACCGCGGAGGTGGAAACACCATATATTTT. It codes for CASSYRGGGNTIYF.

V gene TRBV7-8 combines with J gene TRBJ1-2, with TRBD1 matching over 9 bases. The germline CDR1 and CDR2 sequences are SGHVS and FQNEAQ. The CDR3 runs 15 residues. V was pared by 6 bases and J by 7 bases, with 12 bases of the junction left unmatched. CDR3 sequence: CASRQPGQGKGGYTF. The CDR3 DNA reads as TGTGCCAGCAGGCAACCGGGACAGGGTAAAGGTGGCTACACCTTC. Filled out from reference TRBV7-8 and TRBJ1-2, the complete variable domain reads GAGVSQSPRYKVAKRGQDVALRCDPISGHVSLFWYQQALGQGPEFLTYFQNEAQLDKSGLPSDRFFAERPEGSVSTLKIQRTQQEDSAVYLCASRQPGQGKGGYTFGSGTRLTVV.

This clone was seen more than once but under ten times. The J gene is TRBJ2-5, the V gene TRBV28; D possibly uses TRBD1 or TRBD2 (5 bases each). V gave up 5 bases and J gave up 2 bases, with 18 bases separating them. Germline CDR1 reads MDHEN; CDR2 reads SYDVKM. The CDR3 runs 16 residues. Here the CDR3 DNA reads TGTGCCAGCAGTCCTCTGGGGACGACGGAACAAGAGACCCAGTACTTC. Translation gives CASSPLGTTEQETQYF. The variable domain in full, with the rest retrieved from reference TRBV28 and TRBJ2-5, is DVKVTQSSRYLVKRTGEKVFLECVQDMDHENMFWYRQDPGLGLRLIYFSYDVKMKEKGDIPEGYSVSREKKERFSLILESASTNQTSMYLCASSPLGTTEQETQYFGPGTRLLVL.

The rearrangement links TRBV5-1 to TRBJ1-1; D is perhaps TRBD1 (5 bases). Germline-derived CDR1 and CDR2 are SGHRS and YFSETQ. V lost 4 bases, J lost 6 bases, and 16 bases lay in between. The CDR3 runs 14 residues. The CDR3 sequence is CASSGGRPASEAFF. The CDR3 nucleotides read TGCGCCAGCAGCGGGGGGAGACCGGCCTCTGAAGCTTTCTTT.

The rearrangement uses TRBV6-2 or TRBV6-3 and TRBJ1-2; 7 nucleotides line up with TRBD1. CDR1 is MNHEY, CDR2 SVGEGT, per germline. V dropped 2 bases and J dropped 0; count of bases not matched to a gene: 6. This CDR3 has 16 residues. Here the CDR3 reads CASSYDRASANYGYTF. For the CDR3, the DNA is TGTGCCAGCAGTTACGACAGGGCTTCAGCTAACTATGGCTACACCTTC.

The V call is TRBV7-9, the J call TRBJ2-7, with D perhaps TRBD1 (6 bases). This CDR3 has 13 residues. Germline V gene data show CDR1 as SEHNR and CDR2 as FQNEAQ (reference sequence). V gave up 5 bases and J gave up 2 bases, with 10 bases separating them. CDR3 DNA: TGTGCCAGCAGCGGGGGCTTCACCTACGAGCAGTACTTC. The encoded protein is CASSGGFTYEQYF.

The genes are TRBV30 and TRBJ1-5, with D possibly TRBD1 on 5 matching bases. V lost 5 bases and J 5 bases, leaving 13 bases between the germline ends. The CDR3 is 13 residues long. Germline V gene data show CDR1 as GTSNPN and CDR2 as SVGIG (reference sequence). The CDR3 here is CAWGTGPYQPQHF. In DNA, the CDR3 is TGTGCCTGGGGAACGGGGCCCTATCAGCCCCAGCATTTT.

The chain carries TRBV14 and TRBJ2-7; TRBD2 aligns across 7 bases. The germline CDR1 and CDR2 sequences are SGHDN and FVKESK. V was clipped by 0 bases and J by 9 bases; unmatched bases: 14. This CDR3 contains 16 residues. CDR3 sequence reads: CASSQDGGGPYRGQYF. The DNA for the CDR3 is TGTGCCAGCAGCCAAGATGGGGGAGGGCCTTATCGCGGGCAGTACTTC.

V and J are TRBV2 and TRBJ1-6, with D perhaps matching TRBD1 (6 bases). The V and J ends lost 5 bases and 6 bases respectively, with 17 bases between them. CDR1 and CDR2 from the germline V gene are SNHLY and FYNNEI. This CDR3 has 16 residues. The CDR3 loop reads CASSLGGLGANSPLHF. DNA of the CDR3: TGTGCCAGCAGTCTTGGGGGCCTCGGGGCTAATTCACCCCTCCACTTT.

CDR3 coding DNA: TGTGCCAGCAGCTTGGTAGGGGGCTTTGGGGGCTCTGGAAACACCATATATTTT. Translation gives CASSLVGGFGGSGNTIYF. The chain has TRBV5-4 and TRBJ1-3; 7 bases agree with TRBD1. J lost 0 bases, V lost 0 bases, and 9 bases had no gene match. Germline CDR1 is SGHNT and CDR2 is YYREEE (reference sequence). The length of the CDR3 is 18 residues.

The rearrangement links TRBV30 to TRBJ1-2; D gene ambiguous. CDR1 is GTSNPN and CDR2 is SVGIG in the germline V gene (reference sequence). This CDR3 comprises 12 residues. V lost 2 bases and J lost 8, with 12 bases in between. DNA for the CDR3: TGTGCCTGGAGTCCCGGAGCAAGGGGCTACACCTTC. This encodes CAWSPGARGYTF.

A single count supports this clone. The chain employs TRBV19 and TRBJ2-1; tentative D call: TRBD2 (5 bases). V dropped 7 bases and J dropped 7 bases, with 23 bases sitting between them. Germline values: CDR1 LNHDA, CDR2 SQIVND (reference sequence). This CDR3 spans 16 amino acids. CDR3 sequence (DNA): TGTGCCAGTACCCCGGCCGGGCGGGTGATTCTGAATGAGCAGTTCTTC. Amino acid sequence: CASTPAGRVILNEQFF. Full variable domain (missing parts from reference TRBV19 and TRBJ2-1): DGGITQSPKYLFRKEGQNVTLSCEQNLNHDAMYWYRQDPGQGLRLIYYSQIVNDFQKGDIAEGYSVSREKKESFPLTVTSAQKNPTAFYLCASTPAGRVILNEQFFGPGTRLTVL.

V is TRBV6-2 or TRBV6-3 and J is TRBJ2-3; unclear D gene. This CDR3 comprises 14 residues. Germline-derived CDR1 and CDR2 are MNHEY and SVGEGT. Trimming stripped 2 bases from V and 2 bases from J, with 8 bases between. The chain's CDR3 is CASSYRVTTDTQYF. CDR3 coding DNA: TGTGCCAGCAGTTACAGGGTAACCACAGATACGCAGTATTTT.

The chain links TRBV5-1 to TRBJ1-2; possible D gene TRBD1, 5 bases. The CDR3 length is 15 residues. Trimming took 4 bases from V and 7 from J, leaving 20 bases between them. CDR1 SGHRS and CDR2 YFSETQ come from the germline V gene. In DNA, the CDR3 is TGCGCCAGCAGCCTTGGAAGCCCGGGGACGCGTGGCTACACCTTC. This translates into CASSLGSPGTRGYTF.

This clone was picked up one time. The chain has TRBV9 and TRBJ1-2; D is unresolved. CDR3 length equals 14 residues. V was pared by 0 bases and J by 4 bases, with 10 bases between. CDR1 is SGDLS, CDR2 YYNGEE, per germline. CDR3 residues: CASSVEGHAYGYTF. Written as DNA, the CDR3 is TGTGCCAGCAGCGTAGAAGGGCACGCCTATGGCTACACCTTC.

The gene calls are TRBV24-1 and TRBJ1-2; 7 nucleotides agree with TRBD1. Germline V gene lookup returns CDR1 KGHDR and CDR2 SFDVKD. V was clipped by 5 bases and J by 6 bases; unmatched bases: 8. The CDR3 totals 14 residues. The CDR3 is CATSAQDRENGYTF. CDR3 coding DNA: TGTGCCACCAGTGCCCAAGACAGGGAGAATGGCTACACCTTC.

V usage is TRBV10-1 and J usage is TRBJ2-5, with 8 nucleotides matching TRBD1. The CDR3 loop spans 15 amino acids. With 2 bases clipped from V and 1 base from J, the junction kept 3 bases outside the gene matches. Germline V CDR1 and CDR2: WNHNN, SYGVQD (reference sequence). This CDR3 reads CASSEGQGGQETQYF. The CDR3 DNA reads TGCGCCAGCAGTGAGGGACAGGGAGGCCAAGAGACCCAGTACTTC.

The chain recombines TRBV6-1 with TRBJ1-3, with TRBD1 as a possible D gene (6 bases). V was cut by 3 bases and J by 0 bases, with 9 bases left in between. This CDR3 spans 15 amino acids. The germline gives CDR1 MNHNS, CDR2 SASEGT. This CDR3 is CASSDGQSSGNTIYF. CDR3 sequence (DNA): TGTGCCAGCAGTGATGGACAGAGCTCTGGAAACACCATATATTTT.

The V gene is TRBV28, the J gene TRBJ2-4; no firm D call. The V end was cut by 1 base, the J end by 2 bases, with 12 bases between. CDR3 length: 16 residues. Germline values: CDR1 MDHEN, CDR2 SYDVKM. CDR3 DNA sequence: TGTGCCAGCAGTTTATTGGGTATTGGGCCCAAAAACATTCAGTACTTC. Amino acid sequence: CASSLLGIGPKNIQYF. Supplemented by reference TRBV28 and TRBJ2-4, the full variable domain reads DVKVTQSSRYLVKRTGEKVFLECVQDMDHENMFWYRQDPGLGLRLIYFSYDVKMKEKGDIPEGYSVSREKKERFSLILESASTNQTSMYLCASSLLGIGPKNIQYFGAGTRLSVL.